The sequence of this T cell receptor beta chain was determined in a study of shared clonotypes between healthy human individuals. In the study overall: CD4 naive and CD4 memory each took three plates per donor, while CD8 naive took two and CD8 memory one.

Investigators spread the genomic DNA of each subset evenly over several immunoSEQ plates. Clones were sequenced by immunoSEQ multiplex PCR, and TCRdb holds only the in-frame ones, with some missing. The data hold roughly 1 million clones, with approximately 70% observed a single time. This clonotype was obtained from a man aged 18 to 35 in good health. The source material was memory CD4+ T cells sorted from blood. Subset noted: CD45RA-negative fraction.

The CDR3 DNA follows: TGCGCCAGCAGCGCAGAAGGGACGGTATATGGCTACACCTTC. Protein sequence: CASSAEGTVYGYTF. This chain connects TRBV5-1 to TRBJ1-2; D possibly corresponds to TRBD1 (5 bases). CDR1 and CDR2 from the germline V gene are SGHRS and YFSETQ. Trimming took off 4 bases at V and 5 bases at J, with 15 bases between the two ends. The length of the CDR3 is 14 residues. Together with reference TRBV5-1 and TRBJ1-2, the CDR3 gives the full variable domain: KAGVTQTPRYLIKTRGQQVTLSCSPISGHRSVSWYQQTPGQGLQFLFEYFSETQRNKGNFPGRFSGRQFSNSRSEMNVSTLELGDSALYLCASSAEGTVYGYTFGSGTRLTVV.